This T cell receptor (beta chain) was identified during a study of shared clonotypes between healthy human individuals. CDR3 length equals 15 residues. The germline V gene has CDR1 MDHEN and CDR2 SYDVKM. With 1 base removed from V and 2 bases from J, the gap between germline ends came to 9 bases. Study-wide results and limits: The study found about 5% of naive CD4 clonotypes shared across a handful of donors. It was only blood that was sampled, and tissue repertoires likely differ. Non-shared clonotypes showed lower generation probabilities than clonotypes common to all four donors.

As for this clone: Its antigen is still unknown.

Some clones are missing from TCRdb's copy, which holds only in-frame ones; the method was immunoSEQ multiplex PCR. This sample has 2 million to 3 million clones; approximately 93% occur once, and the top ten carry roughly 0.39%. This TCR came from a young man in good health. Some clones in this sample may be carry-over from other donors' samples. Sequenced input: naive CD4+ T cells from PBMCs. The sample's subset: CD45RA+ positively selected. The V call is TRBV28, the J call TRBJ1-3, with unresolved D. The chain's CDR3 is CASSLSSITGNTIYF. DNA of the CDR3: TGTGCCAGCAGTTTATCTAGTATTACTGGAAACACCATATATTTT.